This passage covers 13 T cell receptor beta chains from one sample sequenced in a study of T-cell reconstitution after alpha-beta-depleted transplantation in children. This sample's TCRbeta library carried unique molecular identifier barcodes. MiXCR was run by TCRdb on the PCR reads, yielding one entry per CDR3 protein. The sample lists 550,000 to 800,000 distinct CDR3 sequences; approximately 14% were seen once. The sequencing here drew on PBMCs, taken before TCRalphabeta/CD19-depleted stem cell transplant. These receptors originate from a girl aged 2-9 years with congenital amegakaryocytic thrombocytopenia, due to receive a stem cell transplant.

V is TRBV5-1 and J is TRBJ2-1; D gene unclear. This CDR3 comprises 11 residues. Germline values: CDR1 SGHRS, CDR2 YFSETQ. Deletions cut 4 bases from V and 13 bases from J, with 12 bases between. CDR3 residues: CASSLERVQFF. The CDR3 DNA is TGCGCCAGCAGCCTGGAAAGGGTACAGTTCTTC.

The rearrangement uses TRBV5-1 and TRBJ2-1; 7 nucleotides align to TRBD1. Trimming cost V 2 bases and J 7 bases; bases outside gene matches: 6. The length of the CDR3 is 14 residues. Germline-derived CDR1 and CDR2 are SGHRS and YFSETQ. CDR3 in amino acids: CASSFGDSRNEQFF. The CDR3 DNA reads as TGCGCCAGCAGCTTTGGGGACAGCAGGAATGAGCAGTTCTTC.

CDR3 region: CSASREGVGYGYTF. CDR3 nucleotide sequence: TGCAGTGCTAGTCGGGAAGGGGTTGGTTATGGCTACACCTTC. The chain links TRBV20-1 to TRBJ1-2; D may be TRBD1 (5 bases). CDR1 is DFQATT and CDR2 is SNEGSKA in the germline V gene (reference sequence). Trimming took off 3 bases at V and 5 bases at J, with 16 bases between the two ends. The length of the CDR3 is 14 residues.

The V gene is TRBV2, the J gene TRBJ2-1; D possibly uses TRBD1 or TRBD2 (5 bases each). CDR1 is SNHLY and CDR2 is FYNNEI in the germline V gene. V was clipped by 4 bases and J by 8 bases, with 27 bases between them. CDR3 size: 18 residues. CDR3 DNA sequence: TGTGCCAGCAGTGGGTACAGGCTCACCGAAGCCGGGGACCATGAGCAGTTCTTC. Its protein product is CASSGYRLTEAGDHEQFF.

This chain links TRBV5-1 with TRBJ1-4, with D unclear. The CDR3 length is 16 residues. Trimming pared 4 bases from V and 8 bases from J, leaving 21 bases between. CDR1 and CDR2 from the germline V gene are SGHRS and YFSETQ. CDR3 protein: CASSPGGGRMAEKLFF. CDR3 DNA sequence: TGCGCCAGCAGCCCTGGAGGCGGACGGATGGCGGAAAAACTGTTTTTT. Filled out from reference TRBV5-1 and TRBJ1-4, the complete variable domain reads KAGVTQTPRYLIKTRGQQVTLSCSPISGHRSVSWYQQTPGQGLQFLFEYFSETQRNKGNFPGRFSGRQFSNSRSEMNVSTLELGDSALYLCASSPGGGRMAEKLFFGSGTQLSVL.

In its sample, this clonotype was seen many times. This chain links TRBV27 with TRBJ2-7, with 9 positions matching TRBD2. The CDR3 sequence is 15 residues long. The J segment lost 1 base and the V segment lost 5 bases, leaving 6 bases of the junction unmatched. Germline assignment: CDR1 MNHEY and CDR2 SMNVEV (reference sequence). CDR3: CASSPVAGGSYEQYF. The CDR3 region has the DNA TGTGCCAGCAGTCCCGTGGCGGGAGGGTCCTACGAGCAGTACTTC.

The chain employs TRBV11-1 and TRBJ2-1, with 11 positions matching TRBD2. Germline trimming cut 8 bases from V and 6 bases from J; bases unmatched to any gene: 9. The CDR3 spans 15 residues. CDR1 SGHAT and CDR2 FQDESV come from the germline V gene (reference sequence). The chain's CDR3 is CASGLTSGTPNEQFF. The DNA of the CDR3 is TGTGCCAGCGGCCTGACTAGCGGGACTCCCAATGAGCAGTTCTTC.

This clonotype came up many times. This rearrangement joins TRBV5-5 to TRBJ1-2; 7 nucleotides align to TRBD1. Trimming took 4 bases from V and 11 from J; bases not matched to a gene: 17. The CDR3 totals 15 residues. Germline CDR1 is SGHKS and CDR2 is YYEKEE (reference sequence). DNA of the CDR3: TGTGCCAGCAGCACCCGACAGGGTGTCTTCGCTTTGTACACCTTC. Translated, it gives CASSTRQGVFALYTF. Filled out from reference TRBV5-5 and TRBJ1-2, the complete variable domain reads DAGVTQSPTHLIKTRGQQVTLRCSPISGHKSVSWYQQVLGQGPQFIFQYYEKEERGRGNFPDRFSARQFPNYSSELNVNALLLGDSALYLCASSTRQGVFALYTFGSGTRLTVV.

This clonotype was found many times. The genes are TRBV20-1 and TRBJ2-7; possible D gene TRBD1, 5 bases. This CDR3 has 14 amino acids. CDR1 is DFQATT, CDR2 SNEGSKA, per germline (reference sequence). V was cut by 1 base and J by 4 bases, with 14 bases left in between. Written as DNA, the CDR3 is TGCAGTGCTAGAGTTGGGGCAATCCCTTACGAGCAGTACTTC. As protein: CSARVGAIPYEQYF.

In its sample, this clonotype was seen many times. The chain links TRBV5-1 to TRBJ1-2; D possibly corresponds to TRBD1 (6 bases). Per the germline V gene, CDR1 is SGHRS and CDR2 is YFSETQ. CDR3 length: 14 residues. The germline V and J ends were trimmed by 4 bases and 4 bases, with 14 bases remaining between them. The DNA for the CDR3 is TGCGCCAGCAGCCAACAGGGATTAAGCTATGGCTACACCTTC. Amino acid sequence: CASSQQGLSYGYTF.

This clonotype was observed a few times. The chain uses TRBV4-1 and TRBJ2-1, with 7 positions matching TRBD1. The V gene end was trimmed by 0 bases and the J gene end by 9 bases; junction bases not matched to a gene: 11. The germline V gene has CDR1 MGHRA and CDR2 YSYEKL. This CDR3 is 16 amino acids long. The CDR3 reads CASSQDQGDGFTEQFF. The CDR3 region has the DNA TGCGCCAGCAGCCAAGATCAGGGGGATGGGTTCACTGAGCAGTTCTTC.

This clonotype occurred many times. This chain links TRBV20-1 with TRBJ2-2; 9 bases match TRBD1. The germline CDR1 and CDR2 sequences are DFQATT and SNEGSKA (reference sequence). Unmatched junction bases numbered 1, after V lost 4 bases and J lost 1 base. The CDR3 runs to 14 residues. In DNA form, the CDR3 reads TGCAGTGCTAAGACAGGGGGGAACACCGGGGAGCTGTTTTTT. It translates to CSAKTGGNTGELFF.

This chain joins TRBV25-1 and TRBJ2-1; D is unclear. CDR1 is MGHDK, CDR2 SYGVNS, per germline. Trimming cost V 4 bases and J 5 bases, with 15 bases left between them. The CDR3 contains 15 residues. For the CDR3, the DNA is TGTGCCAGCAGTGTTCGGGCGAATGGGGACAATGAGCAGTTCTTC. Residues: CASSVRANGDNEQFF.